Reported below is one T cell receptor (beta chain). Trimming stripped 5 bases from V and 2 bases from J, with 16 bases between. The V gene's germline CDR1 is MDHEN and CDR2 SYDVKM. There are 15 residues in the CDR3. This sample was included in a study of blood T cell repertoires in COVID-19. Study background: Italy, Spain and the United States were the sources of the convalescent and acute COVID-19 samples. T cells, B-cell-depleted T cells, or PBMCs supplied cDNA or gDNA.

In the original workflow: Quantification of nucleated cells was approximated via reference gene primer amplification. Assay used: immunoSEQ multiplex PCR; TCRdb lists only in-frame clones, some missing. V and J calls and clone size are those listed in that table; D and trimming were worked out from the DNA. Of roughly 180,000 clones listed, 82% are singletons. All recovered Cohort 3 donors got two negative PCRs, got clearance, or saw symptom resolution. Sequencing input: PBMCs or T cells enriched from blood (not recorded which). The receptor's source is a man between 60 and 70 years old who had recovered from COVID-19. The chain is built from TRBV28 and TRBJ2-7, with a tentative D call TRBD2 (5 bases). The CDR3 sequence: CASSIPRGLTYEQYF. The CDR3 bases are TGTGCCAGCAGTATACCCCGGGGTCTTACCTACGAGCAGTACTTC.